This T cell receptor (beta chain) comes out of a study of control samples from healthy donors and cancer patients. This clone was counted a few times. This CDR3 spans 13 amino acids. V lost 4 bases to trimming and J lost 3 bases, with 7 bases between them. Germline V gene lookup returns CDR1 MDHEN and CDR2 SYDVKM. The table came from immunoSEQ multiplex PCR; TCRdb's copy has only in-frame clones and leaves some out. The sample lists around 250,000 clones, around 80% occurring once. This TCR was sampled from an older woman with lung cancer. The sequencing input was PBMCs. V usage is TRBV28 and J usage is TRBJ1-5; no firm D call. The CDR3 is CASSWGNNQPQHF. DNA of the CDR3: TGTGCCAGCAGTTGGGGTAACAATCAGCCCCAGCATTTT. The whole variable domain, remainder taken from reference TRBV28 and TRBJ1-5, is DVKVTQSSRYLVKRTGEKVFLECVQDMDHENMFWYRQDPGLGLRLIYFSYDVKMKEKGDIPEGYSVSREKKERFSLILESASTNQTSMYLCASSWGNNQPQHFGDGTRLSIL.